Listed below are T cell receptor beta chains from one sample, sequenced in a study of T cells in tuberculosis. Sequencing was performed with immunoSEQ multiplex PCR; in TCRdb, only in-frame clones are kept and a portion is missing. The sample has about 88,000 clones; roughly 88% are singletons. Sequenced: CD1b-GMM tetramer-negative cells sorted from PBMCs. Every receptor here comes from an adult woman with latent tuberculosis. Each CDR3 is given with its conserved first and last residue. D genes are given only for firm matches. A row's size may be missing; if present it is once, few, many or a size class.

>TRBJ2-7|16|TRBV6-5|TRBD1|.
CASSYRTGVNNYEQYF
TGTGCCAGCAGTTATCGCACAGGGGTCAATAACTACGAGCAGTACTTC
>TRBJ1-1|12|TRBV28|.|few
CASSIGVSEAFF
TGTGCCAGCAGCATTGGAGTGTCTGAAGCTTTCTTT
>TRBJ2-5|15|TRBV7-2|.|.
CASSLVYQVKETQYF
TGTGCCAGCAGCTTAGTCTACCAAGTTAAAGAGACCCAGTACTTC
>TRBJ1-1|15|TRBV28|TRBD1|.
CASSLRTGPNTEAFF
TGTGCCAGCAGTCTCAGGACAGGGCCGAACACTGAAGCTTTCTTT
>TRBJ1-3|14|TRBV30|.|.
CAWSVGVAGNTIYF
TGTGCCTGGAGTGTAGGGGTTGCTGGAAACACCATATATTTT
>TRBJ1-1|13|TRBV27|.|.
CASSIPPAGEAFF
TGTGCCAGCTCTATCCCCCCGGCAGGTGAAGCTTTCTTT
>TRBJ1-1|16|TRBV6-5|.|.
CASSYSTALENTEAFF
TGTGCCAGCAGTTACTCGACAGCCCTAGAGAACACTGAAGCTTTCTTT
>TRBJ1-1|16|TRBV4-1|TRBD1|.
CASTDNTGTGYTEAFF
TGCGCCAGCACGGACAACACCGGGACAGGATACACTGAAGCTTTCTTT
>TRBJ2-3|18|TRBV7-2|.|.
CASSFPRGLGSRTDTQYF
TGTGCCAGCAGCTTTCCTAGGGGCTTGGGTAGTCGGACAGATACGCAGTATTTT
>TRBJ1-4|14|TRBV10-3|TRBD1|.
CAISAGTGEEKLFF
TGTGCCATCAGTGCGGGGACAGGGGAAGAAAAACTGTTTTTT
>TRBJ1-4|19|TRBV10-3|TRBD1|.
CAISAGTGGLEATNEKLFF
TGTGCCATCAGCGCCGGGACAGGGGGATTAGAGGCAACTAATGAAAAACTGTTTTTT
>TRBJ1-4|15|TRBV15|.|.
CATSRVGGANEKLFF
TGTGCCACCAGCAGAGTAGGGGGAGCTAATGAAAAACTGTTTTTT
>TRBJ2-3|15|TRBV7-3|.|.
CASSLQASPGDTQYF
TGTGCCAGCAGCTTACAGGCTAGCCCAGGAGATACGCAGTATTTT
>TRBJ1-1|14|TRBV5-6|TRBD1|.
CASRHDRGGTEAFF
TGTGCCAGCAGGCATGACAGGGGGGGGACTGAAGCTTTCTTT
>TRBJ1-1|14|TRBV4-2|TRBD1|.
CASSSRAGGPEAFF
TGTGCCAGCAGCTCAAGGGCAGGGGGGCCTGAAGCTTTCTTT
>TRBJ2-2|16|TRBV10-3|TRBD1|.
CAISESKTGETGELFF
TGTGCCATCAGTGAGTCGAAAACAGGGGAGACCGGGGAGCTGTTTTTT
>TRBJ1-4|16|TRBV7-9|.|.
CASSHIPVTTNEKLFF
TGTGCCAGCAGCCATATCCCAGTAACAACTAATGAAAAACTGTTTTTT